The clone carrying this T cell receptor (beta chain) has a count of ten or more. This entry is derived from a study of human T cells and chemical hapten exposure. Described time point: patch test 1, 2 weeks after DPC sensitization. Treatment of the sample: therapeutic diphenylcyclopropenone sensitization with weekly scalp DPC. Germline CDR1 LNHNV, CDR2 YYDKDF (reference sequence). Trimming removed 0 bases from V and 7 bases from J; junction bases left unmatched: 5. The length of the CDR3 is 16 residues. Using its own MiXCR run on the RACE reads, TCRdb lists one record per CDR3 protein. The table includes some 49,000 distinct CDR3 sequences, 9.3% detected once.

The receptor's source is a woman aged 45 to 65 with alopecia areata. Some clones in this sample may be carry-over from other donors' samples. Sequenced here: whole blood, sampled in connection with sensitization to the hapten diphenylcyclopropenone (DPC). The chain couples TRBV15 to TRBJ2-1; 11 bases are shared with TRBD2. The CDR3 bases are TGTGCCACCAGCAGAGATCTAGCTAGCGGGAGGAATGAGCAGTTCTTC. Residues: CATSRDLASGRNEQFF.